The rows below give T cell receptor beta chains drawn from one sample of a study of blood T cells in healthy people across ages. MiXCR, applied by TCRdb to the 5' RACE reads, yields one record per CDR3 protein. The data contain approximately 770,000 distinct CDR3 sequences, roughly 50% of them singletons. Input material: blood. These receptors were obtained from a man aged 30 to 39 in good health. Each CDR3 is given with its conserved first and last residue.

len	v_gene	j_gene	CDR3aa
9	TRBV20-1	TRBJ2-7	CSAKYEQYF
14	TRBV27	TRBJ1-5	CASSSGSSNQPQHF
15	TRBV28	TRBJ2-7	CASSLGLAGGYEQYF
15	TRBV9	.	CASSVDSGGQYEQYF
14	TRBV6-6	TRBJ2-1	CASTVTYGVNPEFF
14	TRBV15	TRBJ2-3	CATSRDRGADTQYF
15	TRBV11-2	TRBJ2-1	CASSLGSSGHNEQFF
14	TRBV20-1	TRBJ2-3	CSASTGTSADTQYF
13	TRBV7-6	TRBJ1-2	CASSPGPGDGYTF
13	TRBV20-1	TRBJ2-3	CSARPGRTDTQYF
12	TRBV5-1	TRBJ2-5	CASSWSYNEQYF
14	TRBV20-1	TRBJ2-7	CSASHSTSTYEQYF
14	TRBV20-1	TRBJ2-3	CSAELAGDTDTQYF
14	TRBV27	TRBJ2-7	CASSLSIGQYEQYF
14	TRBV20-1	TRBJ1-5	CSAQNTMGNQPQHF
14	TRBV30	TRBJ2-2	CAWRGTGLTGELFF
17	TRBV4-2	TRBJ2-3	CASSQGRQGAYTDTQYF
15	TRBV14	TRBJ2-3	CASSQDLVRSDTQYF
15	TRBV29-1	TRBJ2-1	CSVAGVSGTNNEQFF
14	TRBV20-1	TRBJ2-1	CSARAPDRVNEQFF
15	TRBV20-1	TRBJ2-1	CSAPDGRGRRDEQFF
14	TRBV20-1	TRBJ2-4	CSAPGDRGVIEQYF
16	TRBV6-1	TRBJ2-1	CASSEDGGRAKDEQFF
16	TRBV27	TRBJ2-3	CASSPALGQRLDTQYF
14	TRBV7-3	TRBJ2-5	CASSLGWVEETQYF
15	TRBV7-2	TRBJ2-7	CASSPGPLGGYEQYF
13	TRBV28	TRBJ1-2	CASSGQPEGGYTF
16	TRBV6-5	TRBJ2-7	CASSYGPGTSSGEQYF
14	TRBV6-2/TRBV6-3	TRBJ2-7	CASGYGGSSYEQYF
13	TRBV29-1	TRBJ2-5	CSVDPGHQETQYF
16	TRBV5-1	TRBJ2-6	CASSTKTGAGANVLTF
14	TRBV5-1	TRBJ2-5	CASSLDAYGETQYF
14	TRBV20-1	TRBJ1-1	CSATRQVAGSEAFF
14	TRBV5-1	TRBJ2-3	CASSPGFYTDTQYF
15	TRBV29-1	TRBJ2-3	CSVRLTSGVSDTQYF
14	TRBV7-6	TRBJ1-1	CASPNVGKDTEAFF